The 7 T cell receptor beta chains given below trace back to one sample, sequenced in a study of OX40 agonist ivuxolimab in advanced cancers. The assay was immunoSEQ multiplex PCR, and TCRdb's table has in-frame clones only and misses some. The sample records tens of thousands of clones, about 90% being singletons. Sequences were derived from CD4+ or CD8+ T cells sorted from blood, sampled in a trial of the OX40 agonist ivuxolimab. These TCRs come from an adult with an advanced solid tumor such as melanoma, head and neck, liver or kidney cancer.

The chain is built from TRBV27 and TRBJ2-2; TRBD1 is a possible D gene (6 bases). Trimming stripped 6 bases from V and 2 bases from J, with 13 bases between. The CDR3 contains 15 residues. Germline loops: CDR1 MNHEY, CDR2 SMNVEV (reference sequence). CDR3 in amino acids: CASRKQTGNTGELFF. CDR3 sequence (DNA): TGTGCCAGCAGGAAACAGACAGGAAACACCGGGGAGCTGTTTTTT.

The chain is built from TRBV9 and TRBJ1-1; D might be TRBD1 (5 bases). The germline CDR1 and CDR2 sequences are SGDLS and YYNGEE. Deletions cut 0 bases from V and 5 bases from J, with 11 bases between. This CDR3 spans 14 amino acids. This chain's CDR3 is CASSVDPGGTEAFF. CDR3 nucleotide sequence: TGTGCCAGCAGCGTAGACCCGGGGGGTACTGAAGCTTTCTTT.

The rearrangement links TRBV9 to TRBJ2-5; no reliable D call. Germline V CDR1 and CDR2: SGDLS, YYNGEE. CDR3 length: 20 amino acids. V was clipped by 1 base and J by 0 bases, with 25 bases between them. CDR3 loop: CASSVSPTKHLDGYQETQYF. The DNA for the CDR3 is TGTGCCAGCAGCGTATCTCCGACGAAACACCTAGACGGGTACCAAGAGACCCAGTACTTC.

This CDR3 is CATSGDSYEQYF. The CDR3 DNA sequence: TGTGCCACGTCGGGCGATTCCTACGAGCAGTACTTC. The chain recombines TRBV6-5 with TRBJ2-7; D is uncertain. There are 12 residues in the CDR3. The germline V gene has CDR1 MNHEY and CDR2 SVGAGI. V lost 10 bases and J 1 base, leaving 11 bases between the germline ends.

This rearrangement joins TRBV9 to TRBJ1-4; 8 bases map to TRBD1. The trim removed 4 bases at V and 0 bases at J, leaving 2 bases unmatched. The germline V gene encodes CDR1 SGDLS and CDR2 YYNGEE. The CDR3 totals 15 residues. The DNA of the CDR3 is TGTGCCAGCAGCATACAGGGGGCAACTAATGAAAAACTGTTTTTT. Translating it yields CASSIQGATNEKLFF.

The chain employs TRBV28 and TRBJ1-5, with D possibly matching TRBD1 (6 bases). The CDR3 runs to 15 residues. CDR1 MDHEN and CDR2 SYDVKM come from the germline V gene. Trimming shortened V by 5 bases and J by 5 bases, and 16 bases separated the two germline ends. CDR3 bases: TGTGCCAGCAGTCTAACCACAGGGTTCTATCAGCCCCAGCATTTT. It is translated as CASSLTTGFYQPQHF. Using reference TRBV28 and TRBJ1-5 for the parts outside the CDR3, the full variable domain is DVKVTQSSRYLVKRTGEKVFLECVQDMDHENMFWYRQDPGLGLRLIYFSYDVKMKEKGDIPEGYSVSREKKERFSLILESASTNQTSMYLCASSLTTGFYQPQHFGDGTRLSIL.

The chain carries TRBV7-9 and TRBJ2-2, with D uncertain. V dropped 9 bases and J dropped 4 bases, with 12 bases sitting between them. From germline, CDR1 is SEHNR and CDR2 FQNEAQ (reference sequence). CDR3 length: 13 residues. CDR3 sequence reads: CASKVGFTGELFF. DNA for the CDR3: TGTGCCAGTAAAGTGGGGTTCACCGGGGAGCTGTTTTTT.